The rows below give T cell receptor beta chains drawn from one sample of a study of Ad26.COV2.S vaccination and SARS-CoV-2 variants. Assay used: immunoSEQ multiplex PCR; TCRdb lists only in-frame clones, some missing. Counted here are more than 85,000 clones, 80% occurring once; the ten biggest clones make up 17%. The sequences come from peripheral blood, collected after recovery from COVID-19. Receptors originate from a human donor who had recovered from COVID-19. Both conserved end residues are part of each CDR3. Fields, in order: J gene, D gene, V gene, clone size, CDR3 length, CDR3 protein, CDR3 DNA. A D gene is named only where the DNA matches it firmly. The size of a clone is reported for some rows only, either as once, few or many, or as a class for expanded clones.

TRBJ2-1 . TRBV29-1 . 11 CSVARGNEQFF TGCAGCGTTGCCCGGGGGAATGAGCAGTTCTTC
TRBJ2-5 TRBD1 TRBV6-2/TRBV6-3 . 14 CASSRGTGEETQYF TGTGCCAGCAGTCGTGGGACAGGGGAAGAGACCCAGTACTTC
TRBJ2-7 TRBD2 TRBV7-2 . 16 CASSLVGGGNSYEQYF TGTGCCAGCAGCTTAGTTGGCGGGGGGAACTCCTACGAGCAGTACTTC
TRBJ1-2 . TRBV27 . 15 CASSLSPLGNYGYTF TGTGCCAGCAGTTTATCTCCTCTAGGGAACTATGGCTACACCTTC
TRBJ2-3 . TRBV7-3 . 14 CASSLRASADTQYF TGTGCCAGCAGCTTAAGAGCTAGCGCAGATACGCAGTATTTT
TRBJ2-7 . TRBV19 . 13 CAIRRGALPEQYF TGTGCCATACGTCGGGGGGCGCTTCCCGAGCAGTACTTC
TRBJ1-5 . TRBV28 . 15 CASSKGSGYLQPQHF TGTGCCAGCAGCAAGGGTTCTGGATATTTACAGCCCCAGCATTTT
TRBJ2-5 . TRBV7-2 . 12 CASSLLFQTQYF TGTGCCAGCAGCCTTCTTTTCCAGACCCAGTACTTC
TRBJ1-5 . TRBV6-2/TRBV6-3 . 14 CASSYNEGGQPQHF TGTGCCAGCAGTTACAATGAGGGAGGGCAGCCCCAGCATTTT
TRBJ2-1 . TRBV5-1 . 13 CATRDLKYNEQFF TGCGCCACCAGGGACTTAAAATACAATGAGCAGTTCTTC
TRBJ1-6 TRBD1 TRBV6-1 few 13 CASSEQGESPLHF TGTGCCAGCAGTGAACAGGGGGAATCACCCCTCCACTTT
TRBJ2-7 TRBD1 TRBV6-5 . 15 CASSPTPDRRYEQYF TGTGCCAGCAGCCCGACCCCGGACAGGCGATACGAGCAGTACTTC
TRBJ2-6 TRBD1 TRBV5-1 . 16 CASSWTGAGGANVLTF TGCGCCAGCAGCTGGACAGGGGCTGGCGGGGCCAACGTCCTGACTTTC
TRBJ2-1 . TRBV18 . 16 CASSPPGGDSYNEQFF TGTGCCAGCTCACCACCCGGCGGAGATTCCTACAATGAGCAGTTCTTC